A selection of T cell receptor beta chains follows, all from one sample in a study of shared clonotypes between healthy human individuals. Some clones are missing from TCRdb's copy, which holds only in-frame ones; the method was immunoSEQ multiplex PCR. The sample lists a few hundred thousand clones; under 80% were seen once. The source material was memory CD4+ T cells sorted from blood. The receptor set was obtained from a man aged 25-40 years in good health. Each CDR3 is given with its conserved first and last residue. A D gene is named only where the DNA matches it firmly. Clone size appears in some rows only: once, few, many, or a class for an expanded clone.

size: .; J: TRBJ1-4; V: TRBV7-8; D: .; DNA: TGTGCCAGCAGCCCGAACCCGGGGGTGTTGAGTCAGAGCGAAAAACTGTTTTTT; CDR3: CASSPNPGVLSQSEKLFF
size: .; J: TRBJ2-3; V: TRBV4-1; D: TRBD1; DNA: TGCGCCAGCAGCCAGTCCGGGACAGGGGCCACAGATACGCAGTATTTT; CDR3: CASSQSGTGATDTQYF
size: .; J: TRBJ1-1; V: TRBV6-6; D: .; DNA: TGTGCCAGCAGCCCCCCTGGGTTCACTGAAGCTTTCTTT; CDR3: CASSPPGFTEAFF
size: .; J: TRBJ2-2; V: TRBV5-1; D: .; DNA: TGCGCCAGCAGCTTGGGGCTAAACACCGGGGAGCTGTTTTTT; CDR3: CASSLGLNTGELFF
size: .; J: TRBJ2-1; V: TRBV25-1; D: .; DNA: TGTGCCAGCACCGACCCAAACTCCTACAATGAGCAGTTCTTC; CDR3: CASTDPNSYNEQFF
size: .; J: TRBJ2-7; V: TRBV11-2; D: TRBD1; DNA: TGTGCCAGCAGCTTACGGGCAGGGGGCTTCGACGAGCAGTACTTC; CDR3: CASSLRAGGFDEQYF
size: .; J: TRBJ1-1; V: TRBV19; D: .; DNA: TGTGCCAGTAGTATGTGGGGGTATAGGCACACTGAAGCTTTCTTT; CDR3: CASSMWGYRHTEAFF
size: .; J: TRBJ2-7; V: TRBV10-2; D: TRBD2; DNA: TGCGCCAGCACGCGACTAGCGGGAGGTACCTACGAGCAGTACTTC; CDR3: CASTRLAGGTYEQYF
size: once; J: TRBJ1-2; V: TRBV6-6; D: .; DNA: TGTGCCAGCAGCCGGGGGAGCTACTATGGCTACACCTTC; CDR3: CASSRGSYYGYTF
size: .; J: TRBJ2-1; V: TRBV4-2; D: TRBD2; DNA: TGTGCCAGCAGCGGACGCGGGGGGCAATACAATGAGCAGTTCTTC; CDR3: CASSGRGGQYNEQFF
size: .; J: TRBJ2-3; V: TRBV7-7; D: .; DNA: TGTGCTTCGTCGACTAGTATAAGCACAGATACGCAGTATTTT; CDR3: CASSTSISTDTQYF
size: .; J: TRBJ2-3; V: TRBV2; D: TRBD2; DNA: TGTGCCAGCAAGCGGGGGCTAGACGCTTTAGATACGCAGTATTTT; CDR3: CASKRGLDALDTQYF
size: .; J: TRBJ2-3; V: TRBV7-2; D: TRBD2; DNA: TGTGCCCTTAGCGGAGCGGGAGGGCGGGATACGCAGTATTTT; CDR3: CALSGAGGRDTQYF
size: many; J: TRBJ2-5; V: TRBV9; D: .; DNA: TGTGCCAGCAGCGCCCACGGACTCGTTGGGGGAGAGACCCAGTACTTC; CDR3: CASSAHGLVGGETQYF
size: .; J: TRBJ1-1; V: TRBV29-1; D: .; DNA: TGCAGCGTTGAAGTAGGGGCCGGACCGAACACTGAAGCTTTCTTT; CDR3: CSVEVGAGPNTEAFF
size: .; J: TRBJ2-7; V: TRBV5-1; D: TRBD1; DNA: TGCGCCAGCAGCTACCGGGACAGGGGAATGTCTCGCGAGCAGTACTTC; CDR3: CASSYRDRGMSREQYF
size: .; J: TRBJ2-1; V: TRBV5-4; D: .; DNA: TGTGCCAGCAGCTCGGGACTGGACTACAATGAGCAGTTCTTC; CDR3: CASSSGLDYNEQFF
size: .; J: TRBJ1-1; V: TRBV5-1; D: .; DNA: TGCGCCAGCAGCTTAATAGCGGGTGAAGGTACTGAAGCTTTCTTT; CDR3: CASSLIAGEGTEAFF
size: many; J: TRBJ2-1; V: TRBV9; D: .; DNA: TGTGCCAGCAGCGTAGCTACGCGGGATGAGCAGTTCTTC; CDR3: CASSVATRDEQFF
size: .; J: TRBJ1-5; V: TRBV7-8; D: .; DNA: TGTGCCAGCGGGGCACAGGTGAATCAGCCCCAGCATTTT; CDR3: CASGAQVNQPQHF
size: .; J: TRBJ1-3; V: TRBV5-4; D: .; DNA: TGTGCCAGCAGCCCGGGCCTCTCTGGAAACACCATATATTTT; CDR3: CASSPGLSGNTIYF
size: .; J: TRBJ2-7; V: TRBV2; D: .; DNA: TGTGCCAGCAGTGAAGGGGGCAGGGGAAGCTACGAGCAGTACTTC; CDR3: CASSEGGRGSYEQYF
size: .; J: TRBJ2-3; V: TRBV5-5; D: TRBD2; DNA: TGTGCCAGCACCCGGACTAGCGGAGGGGATACGCAGTATTTT; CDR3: CASTRTSGGDTQYF
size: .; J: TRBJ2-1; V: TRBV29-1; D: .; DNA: TGCAGCGTTTCCAGCGGTTGGAATGAGCAGTTCTTC; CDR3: CSVSSGWNEQFF
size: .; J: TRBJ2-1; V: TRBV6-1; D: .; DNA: TGTGCCAGCAGACAGGCCAGGGAGTTCTTC; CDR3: CASRQAREFF
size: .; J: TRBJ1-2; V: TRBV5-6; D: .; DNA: TGTGCCAGCAGCAGTGGACAGTCCACTAACTATGGCTACACCTTC; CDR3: CASSSGQSTNYGYTF
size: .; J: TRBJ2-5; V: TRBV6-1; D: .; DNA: TGTGCCAGCAGTGAACTAAAGGAGACCCAGTACTTC; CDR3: CASSELKETQYF
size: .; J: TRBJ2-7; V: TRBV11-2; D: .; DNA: TGTGCCAGCAGCTTCGAGAAAGGCGAGCAGTACTTC; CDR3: CASSFEKGEQYF
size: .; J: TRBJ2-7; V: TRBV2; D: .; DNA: TGTGCCAGCAGCGCTAGGTGGGCGCAATCCCACGAGCAGTACTTC; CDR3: CASSARWAQSHEQYF
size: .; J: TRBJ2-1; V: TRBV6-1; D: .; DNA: TGTGCCAGCAGTGGGGACCTTTTTGCAAATGAGCAGTTCTTC; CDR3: CASSGDLFANEQFF
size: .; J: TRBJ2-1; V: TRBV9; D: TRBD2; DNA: TGTGCCAGCAGCGTGGGACTAGCGTCCAACAATGAGCAGTTCTTC; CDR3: CASSVGLASNNEQFF
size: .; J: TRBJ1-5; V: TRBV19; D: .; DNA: TGTGCCAGTAGTATAGTCCATCGGACGACAAGCTATCAGCCCCAGCATTTT; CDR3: CASSIVHRTTSYQPQHF
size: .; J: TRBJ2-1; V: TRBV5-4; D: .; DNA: TGTGCCAGCAGCTCCTCCCCATTATATAGCAATGAGCAGTTCTTC; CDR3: CASSSSPLYSNEQFF
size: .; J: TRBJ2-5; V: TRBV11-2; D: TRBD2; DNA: TGTGCCAGCAGCTTGGGACTAGCGGGAGTAGGAGAGACCCAGTACTTC; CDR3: CASSLGLAGVGETQYF
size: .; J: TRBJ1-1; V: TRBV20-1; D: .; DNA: TGCAGTGCTAGAGTGTGGCCTCAGGCTTTCTTT; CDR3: CSARVWPQAFF
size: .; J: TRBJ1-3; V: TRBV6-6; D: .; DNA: TGTGCCAGCAGATCTGACAGCGCCTTTGGAAACACCATATATTTT; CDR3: CASRSDSAFGNTIYF
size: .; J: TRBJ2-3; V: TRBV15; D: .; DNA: TGTGCCACCAGCAGAGGCGTACCCACGGCGGGTACAGCAGATACGCAGTATTTT; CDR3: CATSRGVPTAGTADTQYF
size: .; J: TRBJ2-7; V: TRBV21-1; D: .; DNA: TGTGCCAGCCGAAAAGACTCCGGGGCAAGCAACGAGCAGTACTTC; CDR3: CASRKDSGASNEQYF
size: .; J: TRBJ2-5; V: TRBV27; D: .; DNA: TGTGCCAGCAGTTTAGGGTTTCAAGAGACCCAGTACTTC; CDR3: CASSLGFQETQYF
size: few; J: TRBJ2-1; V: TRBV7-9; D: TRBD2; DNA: TGTGCCAGCAGCTTAGCGCTGGGACTAGCTATCTACAATGAGCAGTTCTTC; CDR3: CASSLALGLAIYNEQFF
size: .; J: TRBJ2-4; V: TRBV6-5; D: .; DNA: TGTGCCAGCAGTTACTCAGGGCAGCTAGCCAAAAACATTCAGTACTTC; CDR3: CASSYSGQLAKNIQYF
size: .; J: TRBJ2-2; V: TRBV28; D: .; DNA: TGTGCCAGCAGTCCTTTCTTCCTCGGCGGGGAGCTGTTTTTT; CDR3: CASSPFFLGGELFF
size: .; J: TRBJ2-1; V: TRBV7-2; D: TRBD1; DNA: TGTGCCAGCACGCTGACAGGGGGCATCAATGAGCAGTTCTTC; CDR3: CASTLTGGINEQFF
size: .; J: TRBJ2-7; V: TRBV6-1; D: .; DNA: TGTGCCAGCGGTAAGCAGGGGGGTTCGTCCTACGAGCAGTACTTC; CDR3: CASGKQGGSSYEQYF
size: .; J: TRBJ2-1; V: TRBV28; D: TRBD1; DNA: TGTGCCAGCAGCCATAGGACAGGATACAATGAGCAGTTCTTC; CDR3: CASSHRTGYNEQFF
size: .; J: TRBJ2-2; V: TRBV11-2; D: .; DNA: TGTGCCAGCAGCTCTCGACGGGCGAACACCGGGGAGCTGTTTTTT; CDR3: CASSSRRANTGELFF
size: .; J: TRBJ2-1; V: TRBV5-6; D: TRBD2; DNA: TGTGCCAGCTCTCTGAAGGAGCGGGAGGGACAGCAGTTCTTC; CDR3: CASSLKEREGQQFF
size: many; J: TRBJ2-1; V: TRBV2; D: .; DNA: TGTGCCAGCTCCACTAGGGGTAATGAGCAGTTCTTC; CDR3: CASSTRGNEQFF
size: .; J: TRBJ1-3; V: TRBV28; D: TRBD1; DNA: TGTGCCAGCAGTAACTCCAGGGGGAAACCCTCTGGAAACACCATATATTTT; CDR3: CASSNSRGKPSGNTIYF
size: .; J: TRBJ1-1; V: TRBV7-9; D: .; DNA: TGTGCCAGCAGCCAGGACCAATCGAACACTGAAGCTTTCTTT; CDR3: CASSQDQSNTEAFF
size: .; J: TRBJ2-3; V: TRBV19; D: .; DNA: TGTGCCAGTAGTTCCTTTCGTGGGAGTAACACAGATACGCAGTATTTT; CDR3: CASSSFRGSNTDTQYF
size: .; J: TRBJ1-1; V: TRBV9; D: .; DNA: TGTGCCAGCAGCGTAGTTCCGGACGGGGCACATGAAGCTTTCTTT; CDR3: CASSVVPDGAHEAFF
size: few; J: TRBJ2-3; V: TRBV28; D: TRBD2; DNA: TGTGCCAGCAGTTCCCCACTCCGCGGGAGTTCGACAGATACGCAGTATTTT; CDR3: CASSSPLRGSSTDTQYF